This T cell receptor (beta chain) was obtained from a study of T cell responses to AZD1222 COVID-19 vaccine. Study findings and constraints: Repertoires were obtained solely post-peak T cell response. With two AZD1222 doses given, Spike-specific TCR breadth and depth both rose.

As for this clone: Its antigen remains unidentified.

Measured with immunoSEQ multiplex PCR; TCRdb has only the in-frame clones, and not every one. The table lists over 150,000 clones, over 75% of them singletons. Germline CDR1 reads LNHNV; CDR2 reads YYDKDF (reference sequence). There are 12 residues in the CDR3. V was shortened by 6 bases and J by 8 bases, with 11 bases between the two germline ends. Source: peripheral blood, taken 28 days after the second AZD1222 dose. This sequence joins TRBV15 and TRBJ2-1, with D possibly being TRBD1 (6 bases). The TCR originated in an adult who received the AZD1222 COVID-19 vaccine. CDR3 amino acids: CATRDSLDEQFF. CDR3 in DNA: TGTGCCACCAGGGACAGTTTGGATGAGCAGTTCTTC.